These T cell receptor beta chains were read from a single sample in a study of shared clonotypes between healthy human individuals. Clones were sequenced by immunoSEQ multiplex PCR, and TCRdb holds only the in-frame ones, with some missing. This table holds about 1 million clones, approximately 76% found once. Sequenced material: memory CD4+ T cells sorted from blood. The receptor source for this set is a man aged 18 to 35 in good health. The CDR3 runs from the conserved cysteine through the conserved F or W. Each record gives: D gene, V gene, J gene, clone size, CDR3 DNA, CDR3 protein. A D gene is named only where the DNA matches it firmly. Clone size is shown for a subset of rows, as once, few, many or a class of expanded clone.

NA	TRBV19	TRBJ1-5	once	TGTGCCAGTACTATAAGAAGCGGGACTCCACTTTATAGCAATCAGCCCCAGCATTTT	CASTIRSGTPLYSNQPQHF
NA	TRBV4-1	TRBJ1-3	NA	TGCGCCAGCAGCCAAGTTGCGGAATTTGGAAACACCATATATTTT	CASSQVAEFGNTIYF
NA	TRBV10-3	TRBJ2-3	NA	TGTGCCATCAGTGAGTCGATAGGTACGCAGTATTTT	CAISESIGTQYF
NA	TRBV7-8	TRBJ2-1	NA	TGTGCCAGCAGTTCCCCCGAGGTTGCCTCCTACAATGAGCAGTTCTTC	CASSSPEVASYNEQFF
NA	TRBV25-1	TRBJ2-5	NA	TGTGCCAGCAGTGACAATAGAAGGCTAGAGACCCAGTACTTC	CASSDNRRLETQYF
NA	TRBV11-2	TRBJ2-7	NA	TGTGCCAGCAGCTTAGCCCGGTCTTTGGACGAGCAGTACTTC	CASSLARSLDEQYF
NA	TRBV30	TRBJ2-5	few	TGTGCTGCAGAGCGCAGGGAGCGAGAGACCCAGTACTTC	CAAERRERETQYF
TRBD1	TRBV6-5	TRBJ1-2	NA	TGTGCCAGCAGTGGGACAGGGGGAGGCTACACCTTC	CASSGTGGGYTF
TRBD1	TRBV10-3	TRBJ1-2	NA	TGTGCCATCAGTGAGTCCCGGGACAGGCTTTCCTATGGCTACACCTTC	CAISESRDRLSYGYTF
TRBD1	TRBV7-9	TRBJ1-2	NA	TGTGCCAGCAGCTTAGTTACCGGGACAGGGGGACGCTATGGCTACACCTTC	CASSLVTGTGGRYGYTF
TRBD1	TRBV5-1	TRBJ2-3	NA	TGCGCCAGCAGCTCAACCAGGACAGGGAACACAGATACGCAGTATTTT	CASSSTRTGNTDTQYF
TRBD1	TRBV6-5	TRBJ2-1	once	TGTGCCAGCAGCTCGGGACAGTACAATGAGCAGTTCTTC	CASSSGQYNEQFF
NA	TRBV4-1	TRBJ2-1	many	TGCGCCAGCAGCCAAGATCAGGAGCAGTTCTTC	CASSQDQEQFF
NA	TRBV10-3	TRBJ2-3	NA	TGTGCCATCAGTGCTGGCGGCACAGATACGCAGTATTTT	CAISAGGTDTQYF
NA	TRBV6-5	TRBJ1-5	NA	TGTGCCAGCAGTCGGTTTAGCAATCAGCCCCAGCATTTT	CASSRFSNQPQHF
NA	TRBV5-6	TRBJ2-3	NA	TGTGCCAGCAGCTTGGTGGGCAGGGCGAGCACAGATACGCAGTATTTT	CASSLVGRASTDTQYF
NA	TRBV6-5	TRBJ1-5	NA	TGTGCCAGCAGGGGGAATAGCAATCAGCCCCAGCATTTT	CASRGNSNQPQHF
NA	TRBV6-5	TRBJ2-7	NA	TGTGCCAGCAGTAAAACCCGGGACACCTACGAGCAGTACTTC	CASSKTRDTYEQYF
NA	TRBV23-1	TRBJ1-1	NA	TGCGCCAGCAGTCAATCGTCGGGGAACACTGAAGCTTTCTTT	CASSQSSGNTEAFF
TRBD2	TRBV5-4	TRBJ2-1	NA	TGTGCCAGCAGCCTGTCACTAGCGGGAGTAGGTGAGCAGTTCTTC	CASSLSLAGVGEQFF
NA	TRBV7-8	TRBJ1-5	NA	TGTGCCAGCAGCTTAGCGGGGGCCAGGGCGATCAATCAGCCCCAGCATTTT	CASSLAGARAINQPQHF
NA	TRBV5-1	TRBJ2-7	NA	TGCGCCAGCAGCTTGGTCGGCACTACAGGGGAGCAGTACTTC	CASSLVGTTGEQYF
NA	TRBV29-1	TRBJ2-7	NA	TGCAGCGTTTCAGGGGTAACGCTACGTGGTGGCTACGAGCAGTACTTC	CSVSGVTLRGGYEQYF
NA	TRBV5-1	TRBJ2-1	NA	TGCGCTTCAAACCGGGGGGCCACCTACAATGAGCAGTTCTTC	CASNRGATYNEQFF
NA	TRBV5-6	TRBJ1-5	few	TGTGCCAGCAGCTTTGACCGAACACAGCCCCAGCATTTT	CASSFDRTQPQHF
NA	TRBV30	TRBJ2-7	NA	TGTGCCTGGGGAAAGGGTTCCTACGAGCAGTACTTC	CAWGKGSYEQYF